The clone carrying this T cell receptor beta chain has just a few counts. The antigen is not known. Germline V lookup: CDR1 SGDLS, CDR2 YYNGEE. Trimming at V came to 1 base and at J to 2 bases, leaving 2 bases not matched to a gene. CDR3 size: 15 residues. These data originate in a study of T cells after yellow fever vaccination. At the level of the study: Fractions containing few cells were prepared with SMART-Seq v4 Ultra Low Input. Study findings and constraints: Detected again after the booster were most primary-vaccination clones, at nearly 97% CD4 and 88% CD8. Among all clonotypes, a small share was observed in both CD4 and CD8 compartments. The secondary response showed a weaker magnitude and a faster peak, day 5 versus 15.

One entry per CDR3 protein results from TCRdb running MiXCR on the 5' RACE reads. The top ten hold roughly an eighth of the sample, which has roughly 500,000 distinct CDR3 sequences, 15% to 20% seen once. The input for sequencing was PBMCs, taken 15 days after the yellow fever booster vaccination. This sequence was found in a man aged 30 to 39 who received the YFV17D yellow fever vaccine. The chain carries TRBV9 and TRBJ2-1, with 8 bases matching TRBD2. The CDR3 DNA reads as TGTGCCAGCAGCGTAAGCGGGAGCGCCTACAATGAGCAGTTCTTC. Amino acids: CASSVSGSAYNEQFF.